The 20 T cell receptor beta chains given below trace back to one sample, sequenced in a study of blood T cell repertoires in COVID-19. Profiling relied on immunoSEQ multiplex PCR, and the TCRdb table lists in-frame clones only, not all of them. The repertoire includes approximately 98,000 clones, 71% of them detected once, and 1.8% sits in the top ten. Material for sequencing was peripheral blood. Source of these receptors: a woman aged 40 to 50 with acute or convalescent COVID-19.

J is TRBJ1-2 and V is TRBV5-1; D possibly corresponds to TRBD1 (6 bases). This CDR3 has 15 residues. The germline CDR1 and CDR2 sequences are SGHRS and YFSETQ. The germline V and J ends were trimmed by 4 bases and 2 bases, with 15 bases remaining between them. This CDR3 reads CASSPTTGANYGYTF. Written as DNA, the CDR3 is TGCGCCAGCAGCCCGACGACAGGAGCAAACTATGGCTACACCTTC.

The chain is built from TRBV7-2 and TRBJ2-5; D is possibly TRBD2 (6 bases). The CDR3 extends over 15 amino acids. Trimming cost V 0 bases and J 2 bases, with 10 bases left between them. Per the germline V gene, CDR1 is SGHTA and CDR2 is FQGNSA. CDR3 nucleotide sequence: TGTGCCAGCAGCTTAGCGGGACTCGCACAAGAGACCCAGTACTTC. Its translation is CASSLAGLAQETQYF.

This sequence joins TRBV5-1 and TRBJ2-5; tentative D call: TRBD1 (5 bases). The CDR3 is 14 residues long. The germline gives CDR1 SGHRS, CDR2 YFSETQ. V shed 0 bases and J shed 1 base, with 7 bases lying between them. The CDR3 loop reads CASSLDRTQETQYF. Here the CDR3 DNA reads TGCGCCAGCAGCTTGGACAGGACCCAAGAGACCCAGTACTTC.

The rearrangement links TRBV5-6 to TRBJ1-2; D may be TRBD1 (6 bases). The ends were cut back, 1 base at V and 5 bases at J, with 18 bases in the middle. This CDR3 comprises 16 residues. CDR1 and CDR2 (germline): SGHDT, YYEEEE. The DNA of the CDR3 is TGTGCCAGCAGCTTGTGGGGGCGAATTATTTCGTATGGCTACACCTTC. Residues: CASSLWGRIISYGYTF.

As regards this clone: It may be a read error: a sequence one base away is much more abundant. The rearrangement uses TRBV28 and TRBJ1-1, with 9 positions matching TRBD1. The CDR3 covers 13 residues. Germline V gene sequence: CDR1 MDHEN, CDR2 SYDVKM. With 6 bases clipped from V and 1 base from J, the junction kept 0 bases outside the gene matches. This chain's CDR3 is CASRGQGNTEAFF. The CDR3 DNA sequence: TGTGCCAGCAGGGGACAGGGGAACACTGAAGCTTTCTTT.

The chain has TRBV23-1 and TRBJ2-5; TRBD1 agrees at 10 bases. TRBV23-1 is filed as an ORF, its function uncertain. This CDR3 has 17 residues. With 4 bases clipped from V and 5 bases from J, the junction kept 13 bases outside the gene matches. CDR3 nucleotide sequence: TGCGCCAGCAGTCGACACCCCCGGGACAGGGGTTGGGAGACCCAGTACTTC. Its protein is CASSRHPRDRGWETQYF.

The rearrangement joins TRBV7-2 to TRBJ2-3; the D gene is possibly TRBD1 (5 bases). Germline CDR1 SGHTA, CDR2 FQGNSA. Trimming cost V 2 bases and J 3 bases, with 9 bases left between them. The CDR3 is 14 amino acids. The CDR3 spells CASSLFQGTDTQYF. CDR3 DNA sequence: TGTGCCAGCAGCTTATTTCAGGGAACAGATACGCAGTATTTT.

The gene calls are TRBV28 and TRBJ1-4; D is possibly TRBD1 (6 bases). CDR1 is MDHEN and CDR2 is SYDVKM in the germline V gene. Deletions cut 6 bases from V and 7 bases from J, with 15 bases between. There are 14 residues in the CDR3. The CDR3 coding sequence is TGTGCCAGCAGCCTTAGGGGGAGAAGTGAAAAACTGTTTTTT. Protein: CASSLRGRSEKLFF.

The chain couples TRBV5-1 to TRBJ2-5; 8 bases line up with TRBD2. The V gene's germline CDR1 is SGHRS and CDR2 YFSETQ. The CDR3 spans 15 residues. V shed 4 bases, J shed 4 bases, and the junction held 9 bases outside the gene matches. The CDR3 region is CASSARGSGAETQYF. CDR3 DNA: TGCGCCAGCAGCGCCCGAGGTAGCGGGGCAGAGACCCAGTACTTC.

This clone turned up a few times. The chain carries TRBV9 and TRBJ2-5; 14 nucleotides match TRBD2. The ends lost 4 bases at V and 5 bases at J; junction bases unmatched: 4. Germline V lookup: CDR1 SGDLS, CDR2 YYNGEE. This CDR3 is 15 amino acids long. DNA of the CDR3: TGTGCCAGCAGCCCGGGACTAGCGGGGGTTGAGACCCAGTACTTC. Its protein is CASSPGLAGVETQYF. Complete variable domain (other parts from reference TRBV9 and TRBJ2-5): DSGVTQTPKHLITATGQRVTLRCSPRSGDLSVYWYQQSLDQGLQFLIQYYNGEERAKGNILERFSAQQFPDLHSELNLSSLELGDSALYFCASSPGLAGVETQYFGPGTRLLVL.

This clone was counted only a few times. The rearrangement links TRBV5-1 to TRBJ2-1; 8 bases fit TRBD1. CDR3 length: 16 amino acids. Germline lookup yields CDR1 SGHRS and CDR2 YFSETQ. The V gene end was trimmed by 0 bases and the J gene end by 4 bases; junction bases not matched to a gene: 6. This CDR3 is CASSLVGQGPYNEQFF. CDR3 sequence (DNA): TGCGCCAGCAGCTTGGTAGGACAGGGCCCTTACAATGAGCAGTTCTTC.

The V call is TRBV12-3 or TRBV12-4, the J call TRBJ2-2; the match to TRBD1 covers 10 bases. J gave up 6 bases and V 6 bases, and 1 base lay outside the gene matches. The CDR3 loop spans 13 amino acids. The CDR3 DNA sequence: TGTGCCAGCAGCGGACAGGGGGCCGGGGAGCTGTTTTTT. Translation gives CASSGQGAGELFF.

This chain links TRBV7-7 with TRBJ2-3, with D possibly being TRBD2 (7 bases). V was cut by 11 bases and J by 6 bases, with 18 bases left in between. CDR3 length: 13 amino acids. Germline CDR1 SSHAT, CDR2 FNYEAQ (reference sequence). CDR3 nucleotides: TGTGCCTCTTCGGCTAGGGGGGGGGATACGCAGTATTTT. Amino acids: CASSARGGDTQYF.

V is TRBV5-1 and J is TRBJ2-6, with 8 bases lining up with TRBD1. The CDR3 loop spans 17 amino acids. Germline CDR1 reads SGHRS; CDR2 reads YFSETQ. With 4 bases clipped from V and 1 base from J, the junction kept 7 bases outside the gene matches. The CDR3 reads CASSRGQGGSGANVLTF. DNA for the CDR3: TGCGCCAGCAGCCGAGGACAGGGTGGTTCTGGGGCCAACGTCCTGACTTTC. Supplemented by reference TRBV5-1 and TRBJ2-6, the full variable domain reads KAGVTQTPRYLIKTRGQQVTLSCSPISGHRSVSWYQQTPGQGLQFLFEYFSETQRNKGNFPGRFSGRQFSNSRSEMNVSTLELGDSALYLCASSRGQGGSGANVLTFGAGSRLTVL.

This chain uses TRBV10-3 with TRBJ2-3, with D possibly TRBD2 on 7 matching bases. Trimming took 4 bases from V and 3 from J, leaving 14 bases between them. This CDR3 region has 15 residues. CDR1 and CDR2 from the germline V gene are ENHRY and SYGVKD. The DNA for the CDR3 is TGTGCCATCAGTGGGGGGGGGCTAGCGACAGATACGCAGTATTTT. It yields the protein CAISGGGLATDTQYF.

The CDR3 loop is CATSDRSGGARETQYF. The CDR3 nucleotides read TGTGCCACCAGTGATCGAAGCGGGGGGGCAAGGGAGACCCAGTACTTC. This chain joins TRBV24-1 and TRBJ2-5; 10 bases match TRBD2. The CDR3 totals 16 residues. From germline, CDR1 is KGHDR and CDR2 SFDVKD. V dropped 3 bases and J dropped 5; count of bases not matched to a gene: 8.

The CDR3: CAISESGAENSPLHF. As DNA, the CDR3 is TGTGCCATCAGTGAGTCTGGGGCCGAGAATTCACCCCTCCACTTT. This chain links TRBV10-3 with TRBJ1-6; D may be TRBD1 (5 bases). V was clipped by 0 bases and J by 7 bases, with 10 bases between them. CDR1 is ENHRY and CDR2 is SYGVKD in the germline V gene. The length of the CDR3 is 15 residues.

This clone was observed a handful of times. The chain has TRBV4-3 and TRBJ1-2; 8 nucleotides agree with TRBD1. There are 15 residues in the CDR3. Trimming cost V 0 bases and J 6 bases; bases outside gene matches: 6. From germline, CDR1 is LGHNA and CDR2 YSLEER. The CDR3 DNA follows: TGCGCCAGCAGCCAAGATCCGAACAGGGGGAATGGCTACACCTTC. The encoded protein is CASSQDPNRGNGYTF.

The chain combines TRBV9 with TRBJ2-7, with 9 bases aligning to TRBD2. V lost 4 bases, J lost 1 base, and 6 bases stayed unmatched. The CDR3 extends over 15 amino acids. Germline CDR1 is SGDLS and CDR2 is YYNGEE. The CDR3 DNA reads TGTGCCAGCAGCCCCGGGACTAGCCGTTCCTACGAGCAGTACTTC. Amino acid sequence: CASSPGTSRSYEQYF.

This chain links TRBV29-1 with TRBJ1-1; D possibly corresponds to TRBD1 (5 bases). The germline gives CDR1 SQVTM, CDR2 ANQGSEA. Between the trimmed V and J ends, which lost 5 bases and 1 base, there was a span of 26 bases. The CDR3 length is 18 residues. This chain's CDR3 is CSVSGGVGRLHKNTEAFF. Here the CDR3 DNA reads TGCAGCGTTAGTGGGGGGGTTGGGAGGCTCCATAAGAACACTGAAGCTTTCTTT.